This TCR beta chain was sequenced for a study of OX40 agonist ivuxolimab in advanced cancers. Repertoires were generated with immunoSEQ multiplex PCR, while TCRdb's copy carries only in-frame clones and drops some. The sample lists over 50,000 clones; about 87% were seen once. Germline V gene data show CDR1 as DFQATT and CDR2 as SNEGSKA (reference sequence). The CDR3 runs to 11 residues. Trimming took 4 bases from V and 9 from J, leaving 13 bases between them. This specimen was CD4+ or CD8+ T cells sorted from blood, taken in a trial of the OX40 agonist ivuxolimab. This chain joins TRBV20-1 and TRBJ2-7; possibly TRBD2 for D (5 bases). The receptor was isolated from an adult with an advanced solid tumor such as melanoma, head and neck, liver or kidney cancer. DNA of the CDR3: TGCAGTGCTACCATGACTGAGGGGCAGTACTTC. Its protein is CSATMTEGQYF.